These T cell receptor beta chains were read from a single sample in a study of OX40 agonist ivuxolimab in advanced cancers. Produced via immunoSEQ multiplex PCR; TCRdb's table is partial and in-frame only. The sample includes 50,000 to 70,000 clones, 85% to 90% of them seen just once. The sample in question was CD4+ or CD8+ T cells sorted from blood, obtained in a trial of the OX40 agonist ivuxolimab. The receptor source for this set is an adult with an advanced solid tumor such as melanoma, head and neck, liver or kidney cancer. Both conserved end residues are part of each CDR3. The D gene is left open where the match is weak. Expanded clones are given a class, and other clones once, few, many or no size at all.

NA | TRBJ2-7 | TRBV10-2 | NA | 12 | TGCGCCAGCAGTGATTTCGAGTACGAGCAGTACTTC | CASSDFEYEQYF
TRBD2 | TRBJ2-2 | TRBV2 | NA | 17 | TGTGCCAGCAGCTATATGACTAGCGGAGGGAACACCGGGGAGCTGTTTTTT | CASSYMTSGGNTGELFF
TRBD2 | TRBJ2-1 | TRBV29-1 | NA | 14 | TGCAGCGGTAACGGACTAGCGGGTGGCAATGAGCAGTTCTTC | CSGNGLAGGNEQFF
NA | TRBJ2-7 | TRBV9 | NA | 15 | TGTGCCAGCAGCGTAGCCGCTGCAGATACCTACGAGCAGTACTTC | CASSVAAADTYEQYF
NA | TRBJ1-1 | TRBV2 | NA | 12 | TGTGCCAGCAGTGGGGCGGGCCCTGAAGCTTTCTTT | CASSGAGPEAFF
NA | TRBJ2-5 | TRBV6-5 | NA | 13 | TGTGCCAGCAGTTTGAGCAGGCGGGAGACCCAGTACTTC | CASSLSRRETQYF
TRBD2 | TRBJ2-4 | TRBV4-1 | NA | 14 | TGCGCCAGCAGGGCGACTAGCGGGGAAAACATTCAGTACTTC | CASRATSGENIQYF
NA | TRBJ1-6 | TRBV4-1 | NA | 13 | TGCGCCAGCGGGGTGGGGGGTAATTCACCCCTCCACTTT | CASGVGGNSPLHF
TRBD2 | TRBJ2-5 | TRBV2 | NA | 16 | TGTGCCAGCAGTCCAGAGGTGGTAGCGGGAGAGGAGACCCAGTACTTC | CASSPEVVAGEETQYF
TRBD1 | TRBJ2-7 | TRBV7-9 | NA | 16 | TGTGCCAGCAGCTTAGTGGACAGGGGGCGATCCTACGAGCAGTACTTC | CASSLVDRGRSYEQYF
TRBD2 | TRBJ2-7 | TRBV5-4 | NA | 15 | TGTGCCAGCACCTGGGGGGGTGGCGGGGCCTACGAGCAGTACTTC | CASTWGGGGAYEQYF
TRBD2 | TRBJ2-7 | TRBV4-1 | once | 14 | TGCGCCAGCAGCCACGCCCTCCGCGGGGGGGAGCAGTACTTC | CASSHALRGGEQYF
TRBD1 | TRBJ2-5 | TRBV27 | NA | 11 | TGTGCCACAGGACAGGGCGGACCCCAGTACTTC | CATGQGGPQYF
TRBD1 | TRBJ2-5 | TRBV10-2 | NA | 14 | TGCGCCAGCACGGACAGGGGGAATCAAGAGACCCAGTACTTC | CASTDRGNQETQYF
NA | TRBJ2-3 | TRBV27 | NA | 14 | TGTGCCAGCAGTTTAGGGCCCTCGGGGGATACGCAGTATTTT | CASSLGPSGDTQYF
NA | TRBJ2-7 | TRBV9 | NA | 12 | TGTGCCAGCAGCATCAGTGGAGGTGAGCAGTACTTC | CASSISGGEQYF
TRBD1 | TRBJ1-2 | TRBV6-1 | NA | 17 | TGTGCCAGCAGTGAGGGAAGGGGGCAGACTTTAAACTATGGCTACACCTTC | CASSEGRGQTLNYGYTF
TRBD1 | TRBJ2-2 | TRBV7-9 | NA | 14 | TGTGCCAGCAGCCCAACGACAGGGACCGGGGAGCTGTTTTTT | CASSPTTGTGELFF
TRBD1 | TRBJ1-5 | TRBV27 | NA | 16 | TGTGCCAGCAGTCCCGGGGACAGCACCGGCAATCAGCCCCAGCATTTT | CASSPGDSTGNQPQHF
NA | TRBJ1-1 | TRBV27 | few | 15 | TGTGCCAGCAGTTTAGGAGGGACACTGAACACTGAAGCTTTCTTT | CASSLGGTLNTEAFF
NA | TRBJ2-7 | TRBV4-2 | NA | 13 | TGTGCCAGCAGCCAAGCTCAGTCGGGGGAGCAGTACTTC | CASSQAQSGEQYF
NA | TRBJ2-4 | TRBV30 | NA | 13 | TGTGCCGTCGGAGGTATAGCCAAAAACATTCAGTACTTC | CAVGGIAKNIQYF
NA | TRBJ2-1 | TRBV27 | NA | 16 | TGTGCCAGCAGTTTATCTGGCTCACCGACTTACAATGAGCAGTTCTTC | CASSLSGSPTYNEQFF
TRBD2 | TRBJ2-1 | TRBV11-1 | NA | 17 | TGTGCCAGCAGCCCACCCGGACTAGCGGGAGGCTACAATGAGCAGTTCTTC | CASSPPGLAGGYNEQFF
TRBD2 | TRBJ2-7 | TRBV28 | NA | 16 | TGTGCCAGCAGCCTCCCTGGTGCGGGAGGGTCCCACGAGCAGTACTTC | CASSLPGAGGSHEQYF
NA | TRBJ2-2 | TRBV9 | once | 14 | TGTGCCAGCAGCGGGACTGTGAACACCGGGGAGCTGTTTTTT | CASSGTVNTGELFF
NA | TRBJ1-1 | TRBV11-2 | NA | 12 | TGTGCCAGCAGCTCAGCGAGAGCTGACGCTTTCTTT | CASSSARADAFF
TRBD1 | TRBJ1-1 | TRBV7-9 | NA | 17 | TGTGCCAGCAGCCCAAGGGACAGGGGGCCGTCGGGCACTGAAGCTTTCTTT | CASSPRDRGPSGTEAFF
TRBD2 | TRBJ2-1 | TRBV11-1 | NA | 18 | TGTGCCAGCAGCAGCTTGGTCCCGGGGGGGCGGTCCTACAATGAGCAGTTCTTC | CASSSLVPGGRSYNEQFF
NA | TRBJ2-7 | TRBV9 | NA | 14 | TGTGCCAGCAGCGTAGGAGACTACCACTACGAGCAGTACTTC | CASSVGDYHYEQYF